Listed here are 17 T cell receptor beta chains from one sample, sequenced in a study of shared clonotypes between healthy human individuals. Terminally differentiated effector memory CD45RA+ cells were left out of the naive CD8 fraction, which was CD45RO-negative and positively selected for CCR7. Here immunoSEQ multiplex PCR was the method, and the copy in TCRdb shows in-frame clones only, minus some. The sample contains roughly 2.1 million clones, 93% of which appear only once. The sequencing input was naive CD8+ T cells from PBMCs. These receptors were obtained from a man younger than 35 in good health. Some clones in this sample may be carry-over from other donors' samples.

The chain employs TRBV13 and TRBJ2-6; maybe TRBD2 (6 bases). The CDR3 runs to 18 residues. Germline CDR1 PRHDT, CDR2 FYEKMQ (reference sequence). Deletions cut 1 base from V and 0 bases from J, with 13 bases between. The CDR3 nucleotides read TGTGCCAGCAGCTTAGAGGAGGGTCTGGACTCTGGGGCCAACGTCCTGACTTTC. It is translated as CASSLEEGLDSGANVLTF.

With respect to this clone: The sample has other DNA sequences that encode this CDR3 too. V and J are TRBV19 and TRBJ1-1; possible D gene TRBD1, 5 bases. The CDR3 is 14 amino acids. The germline gives CDR1 LNHDA, CDR2 SQIVND (reference sequence). Trimming stripped 5 bases from V and 0 bases from J, with 10 bases between. This CDR3 reads CASSVGTVNTEAFF. For the CDR3, the DNA is TGTGCCAGTAGTGTCGGGACGGTGAACACTGAAGCTTTCTTT. Using reference TRBV19 and TRBJ1-1 for the parts outside the CDR3, the full variable domain is DGGITQSPKYLFRKEGQNVTLSCEQNLNHDAMYWYRQDPGQGLRLIYYSQIVNDFQKGDIAEGYSVSREKKESFPLTVTSAQKNPTAFYLCASSVGTVNTEAFFGQGTRLTVV.

The chain couples TRBV6-5 to TRBJ2-1, with D perhaps matching TRBD2 (6 bases). The CDR3 runs to 14 residues. The germline V gene encodes CDR1 MNHEY and CDR2 SVGAGI. The germline V and J ends were trimmed by 2 bases and 7 bases, with 12 bases remaining between them. CDR3 in amino acids: CASSYAGSVNEQFF. The CDR3 bases are TGTGCCAGCAGTTACGCCGGGAGTGTAAATGAGCAGTTCTTC.

This clone has a single count. The V and J genes are TRBV27 and TRBJ2-2, with D maybe TRBD2 (6 bases). CDR1 MNHEY and CDR2 SMNVEV come from the germline V gene (reference sequence). The CDR3 length is 16 residues. V lost 5 bases and J lost 4, with 17 bases in between. CDR3 sequence: CASSTRDWSITGELFF. CDR3 bases: TGTGCCAGCAGTACCCGGGACTGGTCGATCACCGGGGAGCTGTTTTTT.

This sequence joins TRBV9 and TRBJ1-2, with D hard to call. Trimming stripped 0 bases from V and 3 bases from J, with 21 bases between. The CDR3 is made up of 18 amino acids. Germline V gives CDR1 SGDLS, CDR2 YYNGEE. The CDR3 loop reads CASSVDNRALNYDYGYTF. CDR3 nucleotides: TGTGCCAGCAGCGTAGACAACAGAGCGCTCAACTATGACTATGGCTACACCTTC.

The chain recombines TRBV28 with TRBJ1-5; no definite D call. Per the germline V gene, CDR1 is MDHEN and CDR2 is SYDVKM. The CDR3 is made up of 14 amino acids. V was clipped by 0 bases and J by 7 bases, with 10 bases between them. The CDR3 sequence: CASSLWGKGQPQHF. The CDR3 DNA follows: TGTGCCAGCAGTTTATGGGGTAAGGGCCAGCCCCAGCATTTT.

This clone has just a few counts. The rearrangement uses TRBV5-6 and TRBJ1-1, with a possible D match to TRBD1 (5 bases). The V and J ends lost 1 base and 6 bases respectively, with 13 bases between them. This CDR3 is 14 amino acids long. From germline, CDR1 is SGHDT and CDR2 YYEEEE. The CDR3 sequence is CASSLSSGTAEAFF. The CDR3 coding sequence is TGTGCCAGCAGCTTGTCGTCTGGGACGGCTGAAGCTTTCTTT.

This rearrangement joins TRBV13 to TRBJ1-1; no definite D call. Trimming cost V 4 bases and J 0 bases, with 9 bases left between them. This CDR3 is 14 amino acids long. Germline V CDR1 and CDR2: PRHDT, FYEKMQ (reference sequence). CDR3 sequence: CASSSKEMNTEAFF. CDR3 coding DNA: TGTGCCAGCAGCTCGAAAGAGATGAACACTGAAGCTTTCTTT.

This chain connects TRBV27 to TRBJ2-7, with TRBD2 matching over 11 bases. J was trimmed by 3 bases and V by 5 bases; bases with no gene match: 9. Germline CDR1 reads MNHEY; CDR2 reads SMNVEV (reference sequence). The CDR3 totals 16 residues. This chain's CDR3 is CASSLGVAGGNYEQYF. For the CDR3, the DNA is TGTGCCAGCAGTCTAGGAGTAGCGGGAGGGAACTACGAGCAGTACTTC.

The chain employs TRBV12-5 and TRBJ1-1; D is ambiguous. Germline V gene lookup returns CDR1 LGHNT and CDR2 FRNRAP. The germline V and J ends were trimmed by 3 bases and 4 bases, with 6 bases remaining between them. This CDR3 has 12 residues. The CDR3 DNA reads as TGTGCTAGTGGTTTATCCGCCACTGAAGCTTTCTTT. Translated, it gives CASGLSATEAFF.

The chain combines TRBV28 with TRBJ1-1, with D maybe TRBD1 (5 bases). V gave up 3 bases and J gave up 4 bases, with 12 bases separating them. The V gene's germline CDR1 is MDHEN and CDR2 SYDVKM. CDR3 length: 14 residues. The CDR3 loop is CASSLNRRGTEAFF. For the CDR3, the DNA is TGTGCCAGCAGTTTGAACAGGAGGGGCACTGAAGCTTTCTTT.

The J gene is TRBJ2-2, the V gene TRBV7-6; the D gene is possibly TRBD2 (5 bases). The germline gives CDR1 SGHVS, CDR2 FNYEAQ. CDR3 size: 15 residues. The V end was cut by 3 bases, the J end by 8 bases, with 16 bases between. This CDR3 reads CASSFGRATSGELFF. The CDR3 region has the DNA TGTGCCAGCAGCTTTGGGCGGGCTACGTCTGGGGAGCTGTTTTTT.

Notes on this clone: One junction end does not reproduce the germline sequence, and a read error may be involved. The chain carries TRBV15 and TRBJ1-1; D not resolved. The CDR3 is 11 residues long. The germline gives CDR1 LNHNV, CDR2 YYDKDF (reference sequence). CDR3 region: CATSRDRGFLF. The DNA for the CDR3 is TGTGCCACCAGCAGAGATCGTGGGTTTCTCTTT.

The chain joins TRBV4-1 to TRBJ2-1, with 14 bases matching TRBD2. V shed 1 base, J shed 6 bases, and the junction held 8 bases outside the gene matches. The CDR3 runs 18 residues. The germline V gene encodes CDR1 MGHRA and CDR2 YSYEKL. CDR3 DNA sequence: TGCGCCAGCAGCCAAGCGCTTATGGGGACTAGCGGGAGCAATGAGCAGTTCTTC. This gives the protein CASSQALMGTSGSNEQFF.

Comments on this clone: Distinct nucleotide sequences in the sample also encode this CDR3. J is TRBJ2-7 and V is TRBV19, with D uncertain. The germline V gene encodes CDR1 LNHDA and CDR2 SQIVND (reference sequence). V lost 1 base to trimming and J lost 3 bases, with 10 bases between them. The CDR3 consists of 14 residues. The CDR3 nucleotides read TGTGCCAGTAGTATAGGGGGTCGAGACTACGAGCAGTACTTC. Translated, it gives CASSIGGRDYEQYF.

This clone was observed a single time. The chain employs TRBV2 and TRBJ2-5; no clear D. Trimming cost V 5 bases and J 5 bases, with 9 bases left between them. Germline assignment: CDR1 SNHLY and CDR2 FYNNEI. The CDR3 contains 12 residues. CDR3 in DNA: TGTGCCAGCAGTACGAGTTTTGAGACCCAGTACTTC. Protein sequence: CASSTSFETQYF.

The chain joins TRBV30 to TRBJ2-7; 8 bases agree with TRBD2. This CDR3 comprises 13 residues. Germline loops: CDR1 GTSNPN, CDR2 SVGIG (reference sequence). The CDR3 nucleotides are TGTGCTACTAGGACTAGCTCGGCTAGCGAGCAGTACTTC. It specifies CATRTSSASEQYF. The whole variable domain, remainder taken from reference TRBV30 and TRBJ2-7, is SQTIHQWPATLVQPVGSPLSLECTVEGTSNPNLYWYRQAAGRGLQLLFYSVGIGQISSEVPQNLSASRPQDRQFILSSKKLLLSDSGFYLCATRTSSASEQYFGPGTRLTVT.